This is a list of T cell receptor beta chains from one sample in a study of shared clonotypes between healthy human individuals. Profiled with immunoSEQ multiplex PCR; TCRdb holds only in-frame clones, not every one. The sample yields about 230,000 clones, 50% to 75% seen once. Sequencing was done on a sample of memory CD4+ T cells sorted from blood. These receptors were taken from a young man in good health. The CDR3 runs from the conserved cysteine through the conserved F or W. D genes are given only for firm matches. Clone sizes are given selectively: once, few, many, or a class where the clone is expanded.

d_call j_call cdr3_length clone_size v_call cdr3_nt cdr3_aa
TRBD1 TRBJ2-5 13 . TRBV7-9 TGTGCCAGCAGCTATGGACAGGGAGAGACCCAGTACTTC CASSYGQGETQYF
. TRBJ2-5 11 . TRBV2 TGTGCCAGCAGCTTTCAAGAGACCCAGTACTTC CASSFQETQYF
. TRBJ2-2 11 . TRBV29-1 TGCAGCGTGTGGGGTACCGGGGAGCTGTTTTTT CSVWGTGELFF
. TRBJ1-4 15 few TRBV7-9 TGTGCCAGCAGCTTTAGGGGATCCACTAATGAAAAACTGTTTTTT CASSFRGSTNEKLFF
. TRBJ2-7 14 . TRBV7-2 TGTGCCAGCTCCATTAGACTTGGGCCCTACGAGCAGTACTTC CASSIRLGPYEQYF
TRBD1 TRBJ1-2 16 few TRBV28 TGTGCCACCCCACGGGACAGGGGACCACCTAACTATGGCTACACCTTC CATPRDRGPPNYGYTF
TRBD2 TRBJ2-7 14 few TRBV7-2 TGTGCCAGCAGCCGTAGCGGGAGTGGAAACGAGCAGTACTTC CASSRSGSGNEQYF
. TRBJ2-7 12 . TRBV6-6 TGTGCCAGCAGTTTAGGACTGAGTCGGCAGTACTTC CASSLGLSRQYF
. TRBJ2-5 15 . TRBV6-6 TGTGCCAGCAGCCCCTACTATGGCAGGGAAGAGACCCAGTACTTC CASSPYYGREETQYF
. TRBJ2-3 13 . TRBV7-6 TGTGCCAGCAGCCCCAGTTTTGGAAATACGCAGTATTTT CASSPSFGNTQYF
TRBD1 TRBJ1-1 12 few TRBV30 TGTGCCTGGGACAGGGTTAGGACTGAAGCTTTCTTT CAWDRVRTEAFF
TRBD1 TRBJ1-2 17 . TRBV11-2 TGTGCCAGCAGCCCGATCAGGACAGGGGCGAGCCGTTATGGCTACACCTTC CASSPIRTGASRYGYTF
TRBD2 TRBJ2-7 15 . TRBV28 TGTGCCAGCAGTTCAACAATAGCGGGAGGGTACGAGCAGTACTTC CASSSTIAGGYEQYF
. TRBJ1-1 12 . TRBV7-9 TGTGCCAGCAGCTTATTTTCGACAGAAGCTTTCTTT CASSLFSTEAFF
TRBD1 TRBJ1-4 17 . TRBV11-2 TGTGCCAGCAGCCACGGGGGACAGTCCCAAGGAATCGAAAAACTGTTTTTT CASSHGGQSQGIEKLFF
TRBD2 TRBJ2-5 15 . TRBV7-2 TGTGCCAGCAGCAAGGGACTAGCGGGAGCGGAGACCCAGTACTTC CASSKGLAGAETQYF
. TRBJ2-6 14 few TRBV6-1 TGTGCCAGCAGAGTGGTGGCTGGGGCCAACGTCCTGACTTTC CASRVVAGANVLTF
. TRBJ2-3 16 . TRBV28 TGTGCCAGCAGTTTAGATGTCGCGACTAGCACAGATACGCAGTATTTT CASSLDVATSTDTQYF
. TRBJ2-7 11 . TRBV30 TGTGCCTTAAGAGTCTCCTACGAGCAGTACTTC CALRVSYEQYF
. TRBJ2-3 14 . TRBV5-1 TGCGCCACCACAACCGGGACTAGCACAGATACGCAGTATTTT CATTTGTSTDTQYF
. TRBJ2-1 13 . TRBV6-5 TGTGCCAGCAGTTACTCGCGACGGGACAAGCAGTTCTTC CASSYSRRDKQFF
. TRBJ2-7 12 . TRBV6-6 TGTGCCAGCAGTTACTCGTCCCACGAGCAGTACTTC CASSYSSHEQYF
. TRBJ2-1 12 . TRBV7-9 TGTGCCAGGGGGTCGGGGGCCAATGAGCAGTTCTTC CARGSGANEQFF
TRBD2 TRBJ2-7 16 . TRBV5-1 TGCGCCAGCAGCGCGGTACCTAGCGGGAGCACCTACGAGCAGTACTTC CASSAVPSGSTYEQYF
. TRBJ1-2 14 few TRBV5-1 TGCGCCAGCAGCAGGACAGAATCTAACTATGGCTACACCTTC CASSRTESNYGYTF
. TRBJ1-4 12 . TRBV28 TGTGCCAGCAGTCACGGAGACAGAAAACTGTTTTTT CASSHGDRKLFF
TRBD2 TRBJ2-1 18 . TRBV5-1 TGCGCCAGCAGCTTGGTAGTCTTGGGACTAGCGGGACTCAATGAGCAGTTCTTC CASSLVVLGLAGLNEQFF
. TRBJ1-2 11 . TRBV5-4 TGTGCCGTTACTAGGGGGTATGGCTACACCTTC CAVTRGYGYTF
. TRBJ1-1 21 . TRBV5-1 TGCGCCAGCAGCTTGGAGGGAGGGTTGAGGGCCGCAGAAAGGATGAACACTGAAGCTTTCTTT CASSLEGGLRAAERMNTEAFF
. TRBJ2-5 13 . TRBV7-8 TGTGCCAGCAGCCCCATCGCCCGATCGACCCAGTACTTC CASSPIARSTQYF
. TRBJ2-3 14 . TRBV5-4 TGTGCCAGCAGCTCCCCCGCCCACACAGATACGCAGTATTTT CASSSPAHTDTQYF
TRBD2 TRBJ2-7 15 . TRBV10-3 TGTGCCACCACCTCGGGCGGGACTACATCCTACGAGCAGTACTTC CATTSGGTTSYEQYF
. TRBJ2-1 10 . TRBV2 TGTGCCAGCGGGGGGAATGAGCAGTTCTTC CASGGNEQFF
TRBD2 TRBJ2-7 15 . TRBV6-1 TGTGCCAGCAGAACCCTAGCGGGAGGGCCCTACGAGCAGTACTTC CASRTLAGGPYEQYF
TRBD2 TRBJ2-7 15 . TRBV2 TGTGCCAGCAGTGAGTTGGGACTAGCGGGTGGCGAGCAGTACTTC CASSELGLAGGEQYF
. TRBJ2-7 12 . TRBV29-1 TGCAGCGCCGGTAAGGGCGCCTACGAGCAGTACTTC CSAGKGAYEQYF
. TRBJ2-7 15 . TRBV25-1 TGTGCCAGCAGTCAGGACCGGGACACTCTCGACGAGCAGTACTTC CASSQDRDTLDEQYF
. TRBJ2-7 13 few TRBV6-6 TGTGCCAGCAGTGCGGGACTTCGGGACGAGCAGTACTTC CASSAGLRDEQYF
. TRBJ2-3 16 . TRBV7-6 TGTGCCAGCAGCTCGCGCTGGGCCGCGGGCACAGATACGCAGTATTTT CASSSRWAAGTDTQYF
TRBD2 TRBJ2-1 17 . TRBV7-8 TGTGCCAGCAGCCCATTAGCGGGAGTAGGATCCTACAATGAGCAGTTCTTC CASSPLAGVGSYNEQFF
. TRBJ2-5 18 . TRBV7-2 TGTGCCAGCAGCTTAGCGCTAACCACTAGCCCTACTCAAGAGACCCAGTACTTC CASSLALTTSPTQETQYF
. TRBJ2-7 12 . TRBV28 TGTGCCAGCAGTTTTGTTTATTACGAGCAGTACTTC CASSFVYYEQYF
. TRBJ2-3 14 . TRBV5-1 TGCGCCAGCAGCCCCCAAAACAGGCCTGATACGCAGTATTTT CASSPQNRPDTQYF
. TRBJ2-1 14 few TRBV29-1 TGCAGCGTTATATTAGGGAGCTCCTACAATGAGCAGTTCTTC CSVILGSSYNEQFF
. TRBJ1-4 14 . TRBV15 TGTGCCACCAGCAGAGATCATAAGGTTGAAAAACTGTTTTTT CATSRDHKVEKLFF
TRBD1 TRBJ1-5 16 . TRBV28 TGTGCCAGCAGTTTATTGGGACAGGGTAATGTTCAGCCCCAGCATTTT CASSLLGQGNVQPQHF
. TRBJ2-3 13 . TRBV5-1 TGCGCCAGCAGAGAACCTAGCACAGATACGCAGTATTTT CASREPSTDTQYF
TRBD2 TRBJ2-1 14 . TRBV11-3 TGTGCCAGCAGCCCCCGGGCGGGGGGGGGTGAGCAGTTCTTC CASSPRAGGGEQFF
. TRBJ2-2 16 . TRBV5-1 TGCGCCAGCAGCTTGGAAACAGCGGGGAACACCGGGGAGCTGTTTTTT CASSLETAGNTGELFF
. TRBJ2-1 14 few TRBV7-2 TGTGCCAGCAGCTGGGGGGCGCTCCTCAATGAGCAGTTCTTC CASSWGALLNEQFF
. TRBJ1-5 18 . TRBV27 TGTGCCAGCAGTTTAGAGTCTCCAGGGGCGAGCCCCGCTCAGCCCCAGCATTTT CASSLESPGASPAQPQHF
. TRBJ2-6 16 few TRBV5-1 TGCGCCAGCAGTGCTACAGAGAACTCTGGGGCCAACGTCCTGACTTTC CASSATENSGANVLTF
TRBD1 TRBJ1-2 15 . TRBV7-6 TGTGCCAGCAGCTCCCGGGACAGAGCTAACTATGGCTACACCTTC CASSSRDRANYGYTF
. TRBJ1-1 15 . TRBV15 TGTGCCACCAGCAGAGATCTGCAGGGACGGGCTGAAGCTTTCTTT CATSRDLQGRAEAFF
. TRBJ2-5 14 few TRBV7-8 TGTGCCAGCTCAGGGGGGTGGGCGAGGGAGACCCAGTACTTC CASSGGWARETQYF